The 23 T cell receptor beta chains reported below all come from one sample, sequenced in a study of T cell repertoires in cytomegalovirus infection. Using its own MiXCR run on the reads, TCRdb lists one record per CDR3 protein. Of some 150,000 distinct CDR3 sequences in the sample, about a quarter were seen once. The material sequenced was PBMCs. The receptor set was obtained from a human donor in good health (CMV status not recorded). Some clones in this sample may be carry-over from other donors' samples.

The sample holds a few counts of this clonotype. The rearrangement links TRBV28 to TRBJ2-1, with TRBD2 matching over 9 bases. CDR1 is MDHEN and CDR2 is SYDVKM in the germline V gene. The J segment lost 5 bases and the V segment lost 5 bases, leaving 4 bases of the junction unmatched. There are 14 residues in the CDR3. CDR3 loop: CASSSGRTDNEQFF. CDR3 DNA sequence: TGTGCCAGCAGTAGCGGGAGGACTGACAATGAGCAGTTCTTC. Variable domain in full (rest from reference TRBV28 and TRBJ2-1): DVKVTQSSRYLVKRTGEKVFLECVQDMDHENMFWYRQDPGLGLRLIYFSYDVKMKEKGDIPEGYSVSREKKERFSLILESASTNQTSMYLCASSSGRTDNEQFFGPGTRLTVL.

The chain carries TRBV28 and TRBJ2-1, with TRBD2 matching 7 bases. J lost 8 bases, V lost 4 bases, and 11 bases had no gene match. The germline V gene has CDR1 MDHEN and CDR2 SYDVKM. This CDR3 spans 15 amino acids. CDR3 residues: CASSSMGGIFDEQFF. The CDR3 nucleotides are TGTGCCAGCAGTTCGATGGGGGGGATTTTTGATGAGCAGTTCTTC.

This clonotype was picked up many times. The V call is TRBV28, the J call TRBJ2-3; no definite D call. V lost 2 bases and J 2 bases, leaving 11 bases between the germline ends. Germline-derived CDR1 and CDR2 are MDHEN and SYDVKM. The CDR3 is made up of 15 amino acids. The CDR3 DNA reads TGTGCCAGCAGTTTACCGGCCGGCAACACAGATACGCAGTATTTT. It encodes CASSLPAGNTDTQYF.

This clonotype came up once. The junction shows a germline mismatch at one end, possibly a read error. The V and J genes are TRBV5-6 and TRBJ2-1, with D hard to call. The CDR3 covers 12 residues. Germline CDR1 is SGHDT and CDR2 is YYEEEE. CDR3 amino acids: CANSPGYNEQFF. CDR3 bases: TGTGCCAACAGCCCTGGGTACAATGAGCAGTTCTTC.

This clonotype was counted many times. CDR3 coding DNA: TGTGCCAGCAGTGATGAATCGTCGGTGAGCTCCTACGAGCAGTACTTC. Its translation is CASSDESSVSSYEQYF. The chain carries TRBV2 and TRBJ2-7; D uncertain. Trimming pared 3 bases from V and 0 bases from J, leaving 15 bases between. The V gene's germline CDR1 is SNHLY and CDR2 FYNNEI. The CDR3 contains 16 residues.

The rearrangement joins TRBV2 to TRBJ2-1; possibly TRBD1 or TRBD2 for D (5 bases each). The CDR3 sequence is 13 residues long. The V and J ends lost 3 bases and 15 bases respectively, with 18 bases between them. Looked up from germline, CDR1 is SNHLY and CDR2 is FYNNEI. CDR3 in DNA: TGTGCCAGCAGTGACCTCCGGGACCAGTCCTCGTTCTTC. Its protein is CASSDLRDQSSFF. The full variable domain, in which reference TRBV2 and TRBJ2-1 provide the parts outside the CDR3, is EPEVTQTPSHQVTQMGQEVILRCVPISNHLYFYWYRQILGQKVEFLVSFYNNEISEKSEIFDDQFSVERPDGSNFTLKIRSTKLEDSAMYFCASSDLRDQSSFFGPGTRLTVL.

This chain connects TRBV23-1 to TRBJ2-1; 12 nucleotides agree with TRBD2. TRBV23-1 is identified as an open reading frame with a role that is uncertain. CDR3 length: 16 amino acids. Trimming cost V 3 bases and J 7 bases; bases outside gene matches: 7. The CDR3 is CASSHPLAGGPNEQFF. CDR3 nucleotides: TGCGCCAGCAGTCATCCCCTAGCGGGAGGGCCTAATGAGCAGTTCTTC.

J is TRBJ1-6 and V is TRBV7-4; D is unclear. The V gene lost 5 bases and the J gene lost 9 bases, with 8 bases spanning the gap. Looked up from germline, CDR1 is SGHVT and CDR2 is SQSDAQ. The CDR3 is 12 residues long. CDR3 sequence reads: CASSPGGSPLHF. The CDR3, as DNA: TGTGCCAGCAGCCCCGGTGGTTCACCCCTCCACTTT.

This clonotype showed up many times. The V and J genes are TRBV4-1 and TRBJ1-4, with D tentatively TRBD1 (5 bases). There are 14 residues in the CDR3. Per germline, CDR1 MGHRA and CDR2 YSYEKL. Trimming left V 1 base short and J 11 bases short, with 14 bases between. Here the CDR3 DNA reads TGCGCCAGCAGCCAAGGATTCGGGGCGAGGAAACTGTTTTTT. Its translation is CASSQGFGARKLFF.

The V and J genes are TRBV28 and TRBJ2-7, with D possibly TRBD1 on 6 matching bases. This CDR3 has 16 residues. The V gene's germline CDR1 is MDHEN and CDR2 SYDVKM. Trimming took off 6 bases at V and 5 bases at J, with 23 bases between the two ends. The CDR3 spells CASRGVGGRRTNEQYF. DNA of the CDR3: TGTGCCAGCAGGGGTGTAGGGGGAAGGAGGACGAACGAGCAGTACTTC.

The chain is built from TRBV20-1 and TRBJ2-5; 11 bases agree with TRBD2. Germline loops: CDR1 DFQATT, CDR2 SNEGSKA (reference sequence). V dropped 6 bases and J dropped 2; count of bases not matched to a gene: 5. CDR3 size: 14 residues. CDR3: CSAAGTSGQETQYF. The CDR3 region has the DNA TGCAGTGCCGCAGGGACTAGCGGTCAAGAGACCCAGTACTTC.

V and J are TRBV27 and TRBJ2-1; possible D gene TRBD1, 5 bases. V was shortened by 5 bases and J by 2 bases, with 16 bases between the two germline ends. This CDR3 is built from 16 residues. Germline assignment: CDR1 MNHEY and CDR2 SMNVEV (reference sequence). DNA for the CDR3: TGTGCCAGCAGTCCACTCAGGGTAGGAACCTACAATGAGCAGTTCTTC. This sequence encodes CASSPLRVGTYNEQFF.

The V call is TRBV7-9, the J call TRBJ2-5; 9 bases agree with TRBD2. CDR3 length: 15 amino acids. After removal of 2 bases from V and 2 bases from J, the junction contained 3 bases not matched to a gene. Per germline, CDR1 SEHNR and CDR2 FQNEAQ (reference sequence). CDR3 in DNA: TGTGCCAGCAGCTTATTGCGGGAGGGGCAAGAGACCCAGTACTTC. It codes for CASSLLREGQETQYF.

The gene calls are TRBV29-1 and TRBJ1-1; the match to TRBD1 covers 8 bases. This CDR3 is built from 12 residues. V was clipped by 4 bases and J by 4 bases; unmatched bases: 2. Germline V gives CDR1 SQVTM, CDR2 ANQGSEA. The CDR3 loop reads CSVGQGRTEAFF. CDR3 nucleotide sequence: TGCAGCGTTGGACAGGGGCGCACTGAAGCTTTCTTT.

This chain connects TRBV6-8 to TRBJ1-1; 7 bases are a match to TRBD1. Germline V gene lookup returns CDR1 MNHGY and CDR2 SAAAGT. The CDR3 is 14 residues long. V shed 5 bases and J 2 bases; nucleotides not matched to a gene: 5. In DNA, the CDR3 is TGTGCCAGCAGTCGATACAGGGGAAACACTGAAGCTTTCTTT. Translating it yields CASSRYRGNTEAFF.

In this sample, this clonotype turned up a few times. The CDR3 sequence: CSGEQVIYNEQFF. CDR3 DNA: TGCAGTGGCGAGCAGGTCATATACAATGAGCAGTTCTTC. This chain uses TRBV20-1 with TRBJ2-1; no firm D call. Germline V gene lookup returns CDR1 DFQATT and CDR2 SNEGSKA (reference sequence). There are 13 residues in the CDR3. V gave up 7 bases and J gave up 4 bases, with 14 bases separating them.

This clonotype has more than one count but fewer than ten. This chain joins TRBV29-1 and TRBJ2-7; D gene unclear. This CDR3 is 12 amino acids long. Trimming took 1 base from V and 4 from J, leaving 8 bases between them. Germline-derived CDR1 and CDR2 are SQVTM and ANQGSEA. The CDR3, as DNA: TGCAGCGTTGAAGGGTTAGGGTACGAGCAGTACTTC. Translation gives CSVEGLGYEQYF.

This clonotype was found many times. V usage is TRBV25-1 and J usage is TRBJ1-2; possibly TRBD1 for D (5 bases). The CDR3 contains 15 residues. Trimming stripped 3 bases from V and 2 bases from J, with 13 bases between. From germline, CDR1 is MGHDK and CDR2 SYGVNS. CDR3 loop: CASSDEGTANYGYTF. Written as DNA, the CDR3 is TGTGCCAGCAGTGACGAAGGGACGGCGAACTATGGCTACACCTTC.

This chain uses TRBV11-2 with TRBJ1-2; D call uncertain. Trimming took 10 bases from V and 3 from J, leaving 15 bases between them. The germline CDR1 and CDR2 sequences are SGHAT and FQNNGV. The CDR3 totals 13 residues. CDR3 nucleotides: TGTGCCACCCTAGGCCCGCGTGACTATGGCTACACCTTC. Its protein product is CATLGPRDYGYTF.

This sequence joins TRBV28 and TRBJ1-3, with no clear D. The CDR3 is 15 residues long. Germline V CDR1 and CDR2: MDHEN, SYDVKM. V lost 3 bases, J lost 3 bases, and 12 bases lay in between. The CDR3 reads CASSFPGVGGNTIYF. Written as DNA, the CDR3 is TGTGCCAGCAGTTTCCCAGGAGTTGGTGGAAACACCATATATTTT.

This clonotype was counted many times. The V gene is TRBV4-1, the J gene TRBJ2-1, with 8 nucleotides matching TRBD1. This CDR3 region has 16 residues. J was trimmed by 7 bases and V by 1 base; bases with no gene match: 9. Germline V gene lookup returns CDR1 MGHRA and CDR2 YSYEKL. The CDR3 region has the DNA TGCGCCAGCAGCCAAGGGCCCCAGGGGGCTAAGAATGAGCAGTTCTTC. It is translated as CASSQGPQGAKNEQFF.

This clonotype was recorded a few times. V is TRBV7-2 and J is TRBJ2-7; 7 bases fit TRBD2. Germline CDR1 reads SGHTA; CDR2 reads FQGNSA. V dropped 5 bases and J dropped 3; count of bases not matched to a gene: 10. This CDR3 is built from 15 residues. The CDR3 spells CASSLDSGKIYEQYF. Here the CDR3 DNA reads TGTGCCAGCAGCCTCGACAGCGGGAAGATCTACGAGCAGTACTTC. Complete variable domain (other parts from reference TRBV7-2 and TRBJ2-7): GAGVSQSPSNKVTEKGKDVELRCDPISGHTALYWYRQSLGQGLEFLIYFQGNSAPDKSGLPSDRFSAERTGGSVSTLTIQRTQQEDSAVYLCASSLDSGKIYEQYFGPGTRLTVT.

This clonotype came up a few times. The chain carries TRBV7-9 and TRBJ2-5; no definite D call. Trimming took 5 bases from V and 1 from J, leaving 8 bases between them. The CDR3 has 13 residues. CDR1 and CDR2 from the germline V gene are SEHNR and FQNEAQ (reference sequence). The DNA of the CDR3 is TGTGCCAGCAGCGATAGTACCCAAGAGACCCAGTACTTC. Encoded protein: CASSDSTQETQYF. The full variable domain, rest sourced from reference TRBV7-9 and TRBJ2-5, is DTGVSQNPRHKITKRGQNVTFRCDPISEHNRLYWYRQTLGQGPEFLTYFQNEAQLEKSRLLSDRFSAERPKGSFSTLEIQRTEQGDSAMYLCASSDSTQETQYFGPGTRLLVL.